These 21 T cell receptor beta chains share one sample of origin, sequenced in a study of vaccination effects on CD4 cells after COVID-19. Which antigens these TCRs recognize remains unknown. The table came from immunoSEQ multiplex PCR; TCRdb's copy has only in-frame clones and leaves some out. The table shows about 27,000 clones, with around 75% occurring only once. ViraFEST used viral peptide pools to expand antigen-specific CD4+ T cells before sequencing. The culture ran for roughly ten days, and then CD4+ T cells were isolated. All vaccine recipients tested negative for nucleocapsid antibodies and had never contracted SARS-CoV-2 infection. The sample was CD4+ T cells from PBMCs cultured with HCoV-NL63 spike peptides, taken before COVID-19 vaccination. These receptor sequences come from a human donor who received a COVID-19 vaccine.

The genes are TRBV15 and TRBJ2-1; D unclear. CDR3 size: 17 residues. V was pared by 5 bases and J by 0 bases, with 17 bases between. The V gene's germline CDR1 is LNHNV and CDR2 YYDKDF (reference sequence). Here the CDR3 reads CATSGPHTRSSYNEQFF. CDR3 sequence (DNA): TGTGCCACCAGCGGACCGCACACCCGGAGCTCCTACAATGAGCAGTTCTTC.

The chain joins TRBV27 to TRBJ2-3; 9 bases map to TRBD2. V dropped 6 bases and J dropped 3; count of bases not matched to a gene: 7. CDR1 is MNHEY, CDR2 SMNVEV, per germline (reference sequence). The CDR3 extends over 15 amino acids. This CDR3 reads CASRLIAGVTDTQYF. The CDR3 coding sequence is TGTGCCAGCAGACTTATAGCGGGAGTGACAGATACGCAGTATTTT.

The J gene is TRBJ2-1, the V gene TRBV7-9; tentative D call: TRBD1 (6 bases). Germline values: CDR1 SEHNR, CDR2 FQNEAQ (reference sequence). V was cut by 4 bases and J by 4 bases, with 11 bases left in between. This CDR3 is 14 amino acids long. In nucleotides, the CDR3 is TGTGCCAGCAGCTCCGGGACAAAGTACAATGAGCAGTTCTTC. Translating gives CASSSGTKYNEQFF.

V usage is TRBV5-5 and J usage is TRBJ2-7; D might be TRBD1 (6 bases). The CDR3 length is 14 residues. V lost 1 base, J lost 5 bases, and 13 bases lay in between. Germline V gives CDR1 SGHKS, CDR2 YYEKEE (reference sequence). CDR3 loop: CASSLRQVSNEQYF. CDR3 in DNA: TGTGCCAGCAGCTTGAGACAGGTATCGAACGAGCAGTACTTC.

This chain uses TRBV30 with TRBJ1-4, with D possibly being TRBD1 (5 bases). V shed 0 bases and J shed 3 bases, with 5 bases lying between them. The CDR3 totals 13 residues. The germline gives CDR1 GTSNPN, CDR2 SVGIG (reference sequence). CDR3 sequence reads: CAWSVGANEKLFF. CDR3 nucleotide sequence: TGTGCCTGGAGTGTAGGGGCTAATGAAAAACTGTTTTTT.

V and J are TRBV3-1 (or the pseudogene TRBV3-2) and TRBJ1-5; the match to TRBD1 covers 7 bases. The CDR3 loop spans 14 amino acids. The germline V gene has CDR1 LGHDT and CDR2 YNNKEL (reference sequence). The junction had 3 bases not matched to a gene; V was cut back by 4 bases and J by 3 bases. DNA of the CDR3: TGTGCCAGCAGCCGACAGGGTTCCAATCAGCCCCAGCATTTT. This codes for CASSRQGSNQPQHF.

The chain couples TRBV6-2 or TRBV6-3 to TRBJ1-2, with 10 bases fitting TRBD1. Germline CDR1 and CDR2: MNHEY and SVGEGT. The CDR3 spans 14 residues. Germline trimming cut 5 bases from V and 3 bases from J; bases unmatched to any gene: 3. CDR3 region: CASSGDRGYYGYTF. CDR3 sequence (DNA): TGTGCCAGCAGTGGGGACAGGGGATACTATGGCTACACCTTC.

The DNA for the CDR3 is TGCGCCAGCAGCTTGGTTGCGGCGAGCACAGATACGCAGTATTTT. This encodes CASSLVAASTDTQYF. The chain combines TRBV5-1 with TRBJ2-3, with D unresolved. V shed 0 bases and J shed 0 bases, with 8 bases lying between them. This CDR3 is built from 15 residues. The germline V gene encodes CDR1 SGHRS and CDR2 YFSETQ.

The chain uses TRBV7-9 and TRBJ2-5, with TRBD2 identical over 8 bases. V lost 5 bases and J lost 5; bases outside the gene matches: 10. The CDR3 sequence is 15 residues long. CDR1 is SEHNR and CDR2 is FQNEAQ in the germline V gene (reference sequence). The CDR3 protein is CASSPGGGSTETQYF. CDR3 nucleotide sequence: TGTGCCAGCAGCCCGGGAGGGGGGTCGACGGAGACCCAGTACTTC.

The V gene is TRBV5-1, the J gene TRBJ1-1, with 7 bases lining up with TRBD1. The germline CDR1 and CDR2 sequences are SGHRS and YFSETQ. Trimming removed 4 bases from V and 0 bases from J; junction bases left unmatched: 6. The CDR3 covers 15 residues. The CDR3 DNA follows: TGCGCCAGCAGCCACGGGACAGCTATGAACACTGAAGCTTTCTTT. Translation: CASSHGTAMNTEAFF.

The chain couples TRBV3-1 (or the pseudogene TRBV3-2) to TRBJ1-1; unclear D gene. The germline V gene encodes CDR1 LGHDT and CDR2 YNNKEL (reference sequence). The V end was cut by 2 bases, the J end by 5 bases, with 15 bases between. This CDR3 region has 15 residues. The CDR3 region has the DNA TGTGCCAGCAGCCAACGGAGACAAACGAGGACTGAAGCTTTCTTT. This sequence encodes CASSQRRQTRTEAFF.

The chain is built from TRBV11-2 and TRBJ2-2; TRBD2 aligns across 7 bases. V was pared by 5 bases and J by 4 bases, with 10 bases of the junction left unmatched. Germline assignment: CDR1 SGHAT and CDR2 FQNNGV. This CDR3 region has 16 residues. The CDR3 sequence: CASSPGGSRGTGELFF. In DNA, the CDR3 is TGTGCCAGCAGCCCTGGCGGGAGTCGGGGCACCGGGGAGCTGTTTTTT.

The rearrangement joins TRBV4-2 to TRBJ2-2; 8 bases match TRBD2. V was clipped by 2 bases and J by 5 bases; unmatched bases: 13. The CDR3 loop spans 18 amino acids. The germline V gene has CDR1 LGHNA and CDR2 YNFKEQ. The CDR3 DNA follows: TGTGCCAGCAGCCAAACCCCTGGGTCGGGACTAGGTACCGGGGAGCTGTTTTTT. Protein product: CASSQTPGSGLGTGELFF.

This rearrangement joins TRBV10-3 to TRBJ2-3; D assignment may be TRBD1 or TRBD2 (5 bases each). This CDR3 has 16 amino acids. The germline V and J ends were trimmed by 4 bases and 5 bases, with 19 bases remaining between them. The germline CDR1 and CDR2 sequences are ENHRY and SYGVKD. CDR3 loop: CAISGGRGGRGDTQYF. Written as DNA, the CDR3 is TGTGCCATCAGTGGGGGACGGGGCGGAAGAGGAGATACGCAGTATTTT.

The genes are TRBV27 and TRBJ1-2, with 7 bases fitting TRBD1. The CDR3 runs to 14 residues. The V and J ends lost 3 bases and 8 bases, in that order; junction bases with no gene match: 9. Germline V lookup: CDR1 MNHEY, CDR2 SMNVEV (reference sequence). The DNA for the CDR3 is TGTGCCAGCAGTTTTGTCAGGGGGGGAGCAGGCTACACCTTC. The encoded protein is CASSFVRGGAGYTF.

This chain uses TRBV1 with TRBJ2-7; the table's TRBD1 call for D was not verified on the DNA. TRBV1 is shown as a pseudogene. The CDR3 length is 13 residues. This CDR3 reads CTSRTGCSYEQYF. As DNA, the CDR3 is TGCACCAGCCGGACAGGCTGCTCCTACGAGCAGTACTTC.

This chain uses TRBV5-4 with TRBJ2-4, with a possible D match to TRBD1 (6 bases). The ends were cut back, 1 base at V and 7 bases at J, with 15 bases in the middle. CDR1 and CDR2 (germline): SGHNT, YYREEE (reference sequence). There are 15 residues in the CDR3. For the CDR3, the DNA is TGTGCCAGCAGCTTGACAGGGCTCCAGAGGAACATTCAGTACTTC. Protein product: CASSLTGLQRNIQYF. The whole variable domain, filled in from reference TRBV5-4 and TRBJ2-4, reads ETGVTQSPTHLIKTRGQQVTLRCSSQSGHNTVSWYQQALGQGPQFIFQYYREEENGRGNFPPRFSGLQFPNYSSELNVNALELDDSALYLCASSLTGLQRNIQYFGAGTRLSVL.

There are a few counts of this clone. This chain links TRBV7-9 with TRBJ1-6, with TRBD1 identical over 9 bases. The germline gives CDR1 SEHNR, CDR2 FQNEAQ (reference sequence). There are 17 residues in the CDR3. Trimming removed 5 bases from V and 9 bases from J; junction bases left unmatched: 14. Written as DNA, the CDR3 is TGTGCCAGCAGCGCGGGACAGGGAGGACATATGAGTTCACCCCTCCACTTT. This codes for CASSAGQGGHMSSPLHF.

The V and J genes are TRBV18 and TRBJ2-1, with 10 bases that match TRBD2. V was pared by 2 bases and J by 0 bases, with 13 bases of the junction left unmatched. Germline CDR1 KGHSH, CDR2 LQKENI. CDR3 length: 20 amino acids. The CDR3 here is CASSPVYSAGGKTSYNEQFF. CDR3 in DNA: TGTGCCAGCTCACCAGTATATTCAGCGGGAGGGAAAACCTCCTACAATGAGCAGTTCTTC.

The V call is TRBV7-9, the J call TRBJ1-5, with D hard to call. V lost 0 bases and J 6 bases, leaving 6 bases between the germline ends. Germline-derived CDR1 and CDR2 are SEHNR and FQNEAQ (reference sequence). The CDR3 totals 13 residues. In DNA, the CDR3 is TGTGCCAGCAGCTTAGCGCGTGGTCAGCCCCAGCATTTT. It specifies CASSLARGQPQHF.

The V gene is TRBV25-1, the J gene TRBJ1-2; D is possibly TRBD1 (6 bases). The ends were cut back, 2 bases at V and 8 bases at J, with 12 bases in the middle. Germline V CDR1 and CDR2: MGHDK, SYGVNS. CDR3 length: 13 amino acids. The CDR3 spells CASSEQGRGGYTF. As DNA, the CDR3 is TGTGCCAGCAGTGAACAGGGGCGCGGGGGCTACACCTTC.